This T cell receptor beta chain was recovered during a study of blood T cell repertoires in COVID-19 (dated by TCRdb to 2019 to 2021). General notes on the study: The collaborator samples originated in the United States, Italy and Spain and spanned the acute and convalescent phases of COVID-19. The prospective study material was composed of cDNA or gDNA derived from T cells, B-cell-depleted T cells, or PBMCs. Subjects who had been exposed to COVID-19, were actively infected with it, or had recovered from it provided the deeply sampled blood TCRbeta repertoires that made up the dataset. A freely available public database, intended as a resource for researchers studying the immune response to SARS-CoV-2, is where the repertoires were released. The samples were drawn from two sources: the first 160 participants of the ongoing ImmuneRACE study, and some 1,300 subjects contributed by 6 global collaborators. The sample metadata nearly always contained a de-identified subject ID, COVID-19 status, age in years and sex. Where available, HLA class I and class II types were obtained from metadata supplied by the sample provider rather than from assay-based typing. Broad study findings and their caveats: The amount of clinical and demographic metadata varied by source and participant and was provided uncurated.

TCRbeta CDR3 regions were amplified from genomic DNA by means of the immunoSEQ Assay, a bias-controlled multiplex PCR. As for how the authors treated the data: Nucleated cell counts per sample were estimated from amplification of reference gene primers within the assay. To quantify the absolute abundance of each unique TCRbeta CDR3 rearrangement, sequence reads were collapsed and filtered. For each sample, productive Simpson clonality was calculated as the square root of Simpson's diversity index over productive rearrangements. The table was pulled from immuneACCESS by TCRdb, which kept in-frame rearrangements only. Such tables lose some clones; where checked, under half of the loss comes from unresolved V genes, and the rest has no known cause. V, J and clone size are those of that table, while D and trimming were read from the DNA. This sample lists around 250,000 clones; 85% to 90% were detected once. The top ten constitute 15% to 19% of the sample.

In the prospective study, participants were roughly 18 to 89 years old, resided in about two dozen geographic areas of the United States, and were enrolled through a virtual design. In the prospective study, cohorts were assigned on the basis of participant-reported clinical history obtained from a screening survey and a study questionnaire. For ImmuneRACE Cohort 3, a participant was defined as recovered based on two consecutive negative NP/OP PCR tests, clearance by a healthcare professional, or resolution of symptoms. Each participant in the prospective study had whole blood, serum and a nasopharyngeal or oropharyngeal swab collected by mobile phlebotomists. Participants in the prospective study had the option to provide additional blood draws and questionnaires over an approximately 2-month period. Before DNA extraction, prospective study blood samples were shipped either frozen or at room temperature.

With regard to this clone: The antigen it recognizes is unknown. No much larger clone exists at a distance of one base, and base qualities are not known.

Sequencing was carried out using PBMCs or T cells enriched from blood (not recorded which). This TCR derives from a man between 18 and 35 years old who had recovered from COVID-19.

The CDR3 protein: CASSLGQGTQTQYF. DNA sequence: TGTGCCAGCAGCTTAGGGCAGGGTACGCAGACCCAGTACTTC. The sequence is built from TRBV7-9 and TRBJ2-5; TRBD1 is a weak D gene call, 5 bases matching. The CDR3 goes from the cysteine to the phenylalanine over 14 residues. Kept here is only the CDR3 DNA, which spans 42 bases and is read in frame from base 1. V drops 1 base and J drops 6 bases, leaving 12 bases in between. Taken from the germline V gene (reference sequence), the CDR1 and CDR2 loops are SEHNR and FQNEAQ.